Below are 31 T cell receptor beta chains sequenced from a single sample in a study of spatial heterogeneity in lung cancer. Using its own MiXCR run on the 5' RACE reads, TCRdb lists one record per CDR3 protein. The repertoire holds more than 2,500 distinct CDR3 sequences, more than 30% seen once, with around 73% in the top ten. Noted time point: sample taken at primary tumor resection. Whole RNA, which was extracted from tumor, nontumor lung tissue or frozen PBMC, was sequenced without any cell sorting. The sequences come from PBMCs, collected at surgery. These receptors originate from a male donor with early-stage non-small cell lung cancer.

This clonotype was observed at least ten times. The genes are TRBV29-1 and TRBJ1-1; D is possibly TRBD1 (5 bases). The CDR3 runs to 11 residues. Germline V CDR1 and CDR2: SQVTM, ANQGSEA. V was trimmed by 6 bases and J by 0 bases, leaving 5 bases between them. The CDR3 coding sequence is TGCAGCGTCAGGGTGAACACTGAAGCTTTCTTT. Translated, it gives CSVRVNTEAFF.

This clonotype has at least ten counts. The chain has TRBV29-1 and TRBJ1-1; D uncertain. V lost 5 bases, J lost 6 bases, and 10 bases lay in between. The germline gives CDR1 SQVTM, CDR2 ANQGSEA. The CDR3 has 11 residues. The CDR3 protein is CSVTGRAEAFF. DNA for the CDR3: TGCAGCGTTACCGGACGAGCTGAAGCTTTCTTT.

Worth noting for this clonotype: At one end the junction does not follow the germline gene, possibly because of a read error. The chain employs TRBV11-2 and TRBJ1-3; TRBD1 might be the D (5 bases). The germline V gene has CDR1 SGHAT and CDR2 FQNNGV. The CDR3 has 16 residues. For the CDR3, the DNA is TGTGCCAGCAGCTCCCCCCAGGGATTCTCTGAAAACACCATATATTTT. This gives the protein CASSSPQGFSENTIYF.

The CDR3 sequence is CASSQGVIGELFF. Written as DNA, the CDR3 is TGTGCCAGTAGCCAGGGGGTTATCGGGGAGCTGTTTTTT. This chain links TRBV19 with TRBJ2-2, with 7 bases lining up with TRBD1. Germline loops: CDR1 LNHDA, CDR2 SQIVND (reference sequence). CDR3 length: 13 amino acids. Trimming took 6 bases from V and 7 from J; bases not matched to a gene: 5.

This chain's CDR3 is CASSLGSPNIQYF. In DNA, the CDR3 is TGTGCCAGCAGTTTGGGCAGCCCAAACATTCAGTACTTC. The V call is TRBV28, the J call TRBJ2-4, with unresolved D. Germline V gene sequence: CDR1 MDHEN, CDR2 SYDVKM. This CDR3 is 13 amino acids long. Between the trimmed V and J ends, which lost 3 bases and 6 bases, there was a span of 9 bases.

V is TRBV11-2 and J is TRBJ2-1; no clear D. Trimming removed 4 bases from V and 12 bases from J, with 19 bases in between. The V gene's germline CDR1 is SGHAT and CDR2 FQNNGV. The CDR3 has 14 residues. CDR3 in amino acids: CASSSPLVAQVQFF. The DNA for the CDR3 is TGTGCCAGCAGCTCCCCCCTCGTAGCCCAAGTGCAGTTCTTC.

In this sample, this clonotype turned up many times. V gene TRBV5-4 combines with J gene TRBJ2-7; 9 positions match TRBD2. CDR1 SGHNT and CDR2 YYREEE come from the germline V gene (reference sequence). The CDR3 length is 14 residues. CDR3 amino acids: CASSLGGSGSPTTV. In nucleotides, the CDR3 is TGTGCCAGCAGCTTGGGGGGTAGCGGGAGTCCGACTACCGTC.

By share of the sample, this clonotype is medium-sized (0.01 to 0.1%). Written as DNA, the CDR3 is TGCACCGGGAGTCAGGGCAAGGGGGCTGAAGCTTTCTTT. This gives the protein CTGSQGKGAEAFF. The chain couples TRBV29-1 to TRBJ1-1, with D perhaps matching TRBD1 (6 bases). Germline V gene lookup returns CDR1 SQVTM and CDR2 ANQGSEA. There are 13 residues in the CDR3.

Within the sample, this clonotype is medium-sized. The V and J genes are TRBV11-2 and TRBJ2-5; 8 nucleotides match TRBD1. There are 13 residues in the CDR3. The germline V gene has CDR1 SGHAT and CDR2 FQNNGV. Trimming took 7 bases from V and 3 from J; bases not matched to a gene: 4. DNA for the CDR3: TGTGCCAGCATCCAGACAGGGGAAGAGACCCAGTACTTC. Protein: CASIQTGEETQYF.

This rearrangement joins TRBV28 to TRBJ1-1, with D unclear. The CDR3 is 14 amino acids. From germline, CDR1 is MDHEN and CDR2 SYDVKM. V shed 6 bases and J shed 3 bases, with 14 bases lying between them. The CDR3 bases are TGTGCCAGCAGCCCGCCACCCTGGGACACTGAAGCTTTCTTT. Translated, it gives CASSPPPWDTEAFF.

As to this clonotype: A single base separates this from a much larger clone, so it may be a read error. The chain employs TRBV7-9 and TRBJ1-5; no clear D gene. Germline assignment: CDR1 SEHNR and CDR2 FQNEAQ (reference sequence). This CDR3 has 12 residues. CDR3 in amino acids: CASSSENRPQHF. CDR3 coding DNA: TGTGCCAGCAGCTCCGAAAATCGGCCCCAGCATTTT.

The table lists this clonotype with a count of one. CDR3 protein: CATGVTAYNQPQHF. CDR3 coding DNA: TGTGCCACCGGGGTTACGGCGTACAATCAGCCCCAGCATTTT. The chain links TRBV15 to TRBJ1-5; the D is unclear. V was clipped by 8 bases and J by 3 bases, with 14 bases between them. Germline loops: CDR1 LNHNV, CDR2 YYDKDF (reference sequence). CDR3 length: 14 residues.

Relative to its sample, this clonotype is medium-sized (0.01 to 0.1%). The chain recombines TRBV19 with TRBJ2-1; possibly TRBD2 for D (5 bases). The CDR3 totals 15 residues. V gave up 9 bases and J gave up 2 bases, with 17 bases separating them. The germline CDR1 and CDR2 sequences are LNHDA and SQIVND (reference sequence). This chain's CDR3 is CASRERSRAYNEQFF. CDR3 in DNA: TGTGCCAGCCGTGAGCGGTCCCGTGCCTACAATGAGCAGTTCTTC.

V is TRBV6-4 and J is TRBJ2-3; TRBD2 agrees at 8 bases. CDR1 and CDR2 from the germline V gene are MRHNA and SNTAGT. The CDR3 spans 15 residues. V dropped 6 bases and J dropped 4; count of bases not matched to a gene: 9. The DNA of the CDR3 is TGTGCCAGCAGCGCAACGGGGGGGTCCGCAGATACGCAGTATTTT. This translates into CASSATGGSADTQYF.

The chain combines TRBV7-9 with TRBJ2-7; D gene ambiguous. CDR1 and CDR2 (germline): SEHNR, FQNEAQ (reference sequence). This CDR3 spans 18 amino acids. The germline V and J ends were trimmed by 0 bases and 5 bases, with 23 bases remaining between them. The CDR3, as DNA: TGTGCCAGCAGCTTAGCTTCCCTAAAGGATGGGCTAGTCGACGAGCAGTACTTC. This gives the protein CASSLASLKDGLVDEQYF.

This chain uses TRBV2 with TRBJ2-7; D might be TRBD1 (5 bases). This CDR3 contains 13 residues. Trimming took off 6 bases at V and 3 bases at J, with 12 bases between the two ends. Germline V gene sequence: CDR1 SNHLY, CDR2 FYNNEI. CDR3 amino acids: CASRGQGYYEQYF. CDR3 DNA sequence: TGTGCCAGCAGGGGTCAGGGCTACTACGAGCAGTACTTC. The full variable domain, its missing parts supplied by reference TRBV2 and TRBJ2-7, is EPEVTQTPSHQVTQMGQEVILRCVPISNHLYFYWYRQILGQKVEFLVSFYNNEISEKSEIFDDQFSVERPDGSNFTLKIRSTKLEDSAMYFCASRGQGYYEQYFGPGTRLTVT.

The rearrangement links TRBV7-9 to TRBJ1-3; possibly TRBD1 for D (5 bases). There are 18 residues in the CDR3. Trimming removed 3 bases at V and 0 bases at J, with 18 bases between. Per germline, CDR1 SEHNR and CDR2 FQNEAQ (reference sequence). CDR3 sequence (DNA): TGTGCCAGCAGCTTGGGGGGATGGAGGACATCCTCTGGAAACACCATATATTTT. Translation: CASSLGGWRTSSGNTIYF.

The J gene is TRBJ1-5, the V gene TRBV15, with D possibly TRBD1 on 5 matching bases. This CDR3 is 15 amino acids long. The V end lost 4 bases, the J end lost 7 bases, and 17 bases lay between the germline ends. Germline V CDR1 and CDR2: LNHNV, YYDKDF (reference sequence). CDR3 sequence (DNA): TGTGCCACCAGCACCGATGAGGGGACCTGGCAGCCCCAGCATTTT. It translates to CATSTDEGTWQPQHF. Using reference TRBV15 and TRBJ1-5 for the parts outside the CDR3, the full variable domain is DAMVIQNPRYQVTQFGKPVTLSCSQTLNHNVMYWYQQKSSQAPKLLFHYYDKDFNNEADTPDNFQSRRPNTSFCFLDIRSPGLGDTAMYLCATSTDEGTWQPQHFGDGTRLSIL.

J is TRBJ1-3 and V is TRBV5-4; 7 bases are a match to TRBD1. Trimming cost V 5 bases and J 0 bases; bases outside gene matches: 5. In germline, CDR1 is SGHNT, CDR2 YYREEE (reference sequence). This CDR3 comprises 15 residues. This CDR3 reads CASSMDRRSGNTIYF. CDR3 coding DNA: TGTGCCAGCAGTATGGACAGGCGCTCTGGAAACACCATATATTTT. Combining the CDR3 with reference TRBV5-4 and TRBJ1-3 gives the whole variable domain ETGVTQSPTHLIKTRGQQVTLRCSSQSGHNTVSWYQQALGQGPQFIFQYYREEENGRGNFPPRFSGLQFPNYSSELNVNALELDDSALYLCASSMDRRSGNTIYFGEGSWLTVV.

This clonotype ranks as medium-sized (0.01 to 0.1%). The V and J genes are TRBV20-1 and TRBJ1-2; 9 bases align to TRBD1. The CDR3 totals 15 residues. Germline assignment: CDR1 DFQATT and CDR2 SNEGSKA (reference sequence). The V gene end was trimmed by 6 bases and the J gene end by 3 bases; junction bases not matched to a gene: 11. CDR3 bases: TGCAGTGCCCTCCTTCCGGGACAGGGCCACTATGGCTACACCTTC. It encodes CSALLPGQGHYGYTF.

This clonotype was counted at least ten times. The chain carries TRBV29-1 and TRBJ2-7; possible D gene TRBD1, 6 bases. The CDR3 sequence is 15 residues long. V lost 2 bases and J 0 bases, leaving 14 bases between the germline ends. Germline CDR1 reads SQVTM; CDR2 reads ANQGSEA. CDR3 nucleotide sequence: TGCAGCGTTGAACGCCGGGACACACTCTCCTACGAGCAGTACTTC. Translating it yields CSVERRDTLSYEQYF.

The CDR3 bases are TGTGCCACCAGCAGAGACCGGGGGGGAGCAGATACGCAGTATTTT. Protein product: CATSRDRGGADTQYF. The gene calls are TRBV15 and TRBJ2-3, with 8 bases aligning to TRBD2. Unmatched junction bases numbered 3, after V lost 0 bases and J lost 4 bases. The germline V gene encodes CDR1 LNHNV and CDR2 YYDKDF (reference sequence). There are 15 residues in the CDR3.

This clonotype has a handful of counts. V is TRBV9 and J is TRBJ1-4, with D uncertain. Germline V gene data show CDR1 as SGDLS and CDR2 as YYNGEE. The CDR3 loop spans 14 amino acids. V dropped 4 bases and J dropped 7 bases, with 14 bases sitting between them. DNA of the CDR3: TGTGCCAGCAGCCAAGGAGTGAGGCCTGAAAAACTGTTTTTT. Protein sequence: CASSQGVRPEKLFF.

This clonotype is medium-sized. J is TRBJ2-1 and V is TRBV29-1; D unclear. This CDR3 has 14 residues. Germline CDR1 is SQVTM and CDR2 is ANQGSEA. V lost 3 bases and J 2 bases, leaving 11 bases between the germline ends. This CDR3 reads CSVDGKSTYNEQFF. In nucleotides, the CDR3 is TGCAGCGTTGATGGCAAGAGCACCTACAATGAGCAGTTCTTC.

The chain has TRBV3-1 and TRBJ1-2; D not certain. The germline V gene encodes CDR1 LGHDT and CDR2 YNNKEL (reference sequence). This CDR3 contains 13 residues. V was cut by 0 bases and J by 5 bases, with 7 bases left in between. CDR3 region: CASSQDERYGYTF. CDR3 in DNA: TGTGCCAGCAGCCAAGATGAGAGGTATGGCTACACCTTC.

The gene calls are TRBV7-7 and TRBJ1-1; no clear D gene. Trimming left V 5 bases short and J 1 base short, with 8 bases between. This CDR3 region has 13 residues. Germline assignment: CDR1 SSHAT and CDR2 FNYEAQ (reference sequence). The CDR3 DNA reads as TGTGCCAGCAGCCTAAGAGAGAACACTGAAGCTTTCTTT. Translated, it gives CASSLRENTEAFF.

This clonotype has a single count. The V gene is TRBV29-1, the J gene TRBJ2-5, with 11 bases that match TRBD2. The CDR3 extends over 14 amino acids. In germline, CDR1 is SQVTM, CDR2 ANQGSEA. V was clipped by 3 bases and J by 3 bases; unmatched bases: 3. Here the CDR3 DNA reads TGCAGCGTTGACCCTAGCGGGGGGAAAGAGACCCAGTACTTC. This gives the protein CSVDPSGGKETQYF.

This clonotype was observed a handful of times. J is TRBJ2-7 and V is TRBV4-1; tentatively, D is TRBD1 (5 bases). This CDR3 is 16 amino acids long. The V and J ends lost 1 base and 6 bases respectively, with 19 bases between them. Looked up from germline, CDR1 is MGHRA and CDR2 is YSYEKL. Here the CDR3 DNA reads TGCGCCAGCAGCCAAGGCGCTTGGCAGGGTGGGCGCGAGCAGTACTTC. It codes for CASSQGAWQGGREQYF.

The chain joins TRBV7-9 to TRBJ2-4, with D uncertain. This CDR3 region has 13 residues. The germline V and J ends were trimmed by 11 bases and 5 bases, with 16 bases remaining between them. Germline V gene sequence: CDR1 SEHNR, CDR2 FQNEAQ (reference sequence). CDR3 sequence: CASCTGRENIQYF. DNA of the CDR3: TGTGCCTCTTGTACGGGCCGGGAAAACATTCAGTACTTC.

This clonotype is medium-sized in the sample. The chain recombines TRBV7-9 with TRBJ1-4, with unresolved D. The V end was cut by 0 bases, the J end by 3 bases, with 11 bases between. Germline CDR1 reads SEHNR; CDR2 reads FQNEAQ (reference sequence). CDR3 size: 16 residues. CDR3 DNA sequence: TGTGCCAGCAGCTTAGCGAGAACAGCGCCTAATGAAAAACTGTTTTTT. Translation gives CASSLARTAPNEKLFF.

The CDR3 nucleotides read TGTGCCAGCAGCTCCCCTGACACTCCCCAAGAGACCCAGTACTTC. Translation: CASSSPDTPQETQYF. V and J are TRBV7-8 and TRBJ2-5; D call uncertain. This CDR3 has 15 residues. V shed 4 bases and J shed 1 base, with 13 bases lying between them. CDR1 SGHVS and CDR2 FQNEAQ come from the germline V gene.